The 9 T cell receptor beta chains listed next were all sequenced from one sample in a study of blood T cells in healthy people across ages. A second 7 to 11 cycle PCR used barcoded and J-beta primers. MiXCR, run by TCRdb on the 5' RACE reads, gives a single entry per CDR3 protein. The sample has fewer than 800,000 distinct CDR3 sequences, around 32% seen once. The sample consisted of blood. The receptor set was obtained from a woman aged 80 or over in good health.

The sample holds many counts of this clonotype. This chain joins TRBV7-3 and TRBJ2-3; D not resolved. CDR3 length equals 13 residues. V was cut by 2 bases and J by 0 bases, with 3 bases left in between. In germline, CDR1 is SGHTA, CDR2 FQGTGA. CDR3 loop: CASSLHSTDTQYF. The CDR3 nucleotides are TGTGCCAGCAGCTTACATAGCACAGATACGCAGTATTTT.

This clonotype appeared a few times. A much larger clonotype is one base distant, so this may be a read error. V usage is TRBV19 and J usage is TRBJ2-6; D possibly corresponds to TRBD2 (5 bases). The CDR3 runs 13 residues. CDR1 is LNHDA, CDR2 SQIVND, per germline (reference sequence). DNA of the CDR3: TGTGCCAGTACGTCCGGGGTTTCCAACGTCCGGACTTTC. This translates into CASTSGVSNVRTF.

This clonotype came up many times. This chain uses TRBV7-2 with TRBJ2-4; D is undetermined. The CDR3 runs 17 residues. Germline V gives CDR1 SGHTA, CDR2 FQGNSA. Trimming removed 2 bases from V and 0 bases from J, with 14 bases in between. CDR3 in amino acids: CASSLYPEHVAKNIQYF. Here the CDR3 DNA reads TGTGCCAGCAGCTTATATCCGGAACATGTAGCCAAAAACATTCAGTACTTC. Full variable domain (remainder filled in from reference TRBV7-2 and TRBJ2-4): GAGVSQSPSNKVTEKGKDVELRCDPISGHTALYWYRQSLGQGLEFLIYFQGNSAPDKSGLPSDRFSAERTGGSVSTLTIQRTQQEDSAVYLCASSLYPEHVAKNIQYFGAGTRLSVL.

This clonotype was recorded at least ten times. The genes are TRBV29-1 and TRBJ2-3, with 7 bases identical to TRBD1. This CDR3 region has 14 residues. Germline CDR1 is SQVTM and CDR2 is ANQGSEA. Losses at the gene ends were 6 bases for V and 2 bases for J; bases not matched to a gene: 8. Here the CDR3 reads CSVATGSFTDTQYF. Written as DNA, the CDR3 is TGCAGCGTGGCGACAGGGAGTTTCACAGATACGCAGTATTTT.

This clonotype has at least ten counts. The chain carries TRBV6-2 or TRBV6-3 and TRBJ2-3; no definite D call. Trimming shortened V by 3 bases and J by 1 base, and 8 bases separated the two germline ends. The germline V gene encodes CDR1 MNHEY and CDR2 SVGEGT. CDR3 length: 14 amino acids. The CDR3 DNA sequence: TGTGCCAGCAGTTATTCGCCCGGCACAGATACGCAGTATTTT. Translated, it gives CASSYSPGTDTQYF.

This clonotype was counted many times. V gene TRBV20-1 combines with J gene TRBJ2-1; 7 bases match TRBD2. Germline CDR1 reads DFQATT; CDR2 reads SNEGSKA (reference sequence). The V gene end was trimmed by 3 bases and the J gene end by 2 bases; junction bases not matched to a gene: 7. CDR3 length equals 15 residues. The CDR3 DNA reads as TGCAGTGCTAGTCCGATAGCGGGCGCCTACAATGAGCAGTTCTTC. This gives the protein CSASPIAGAYNEQFF.

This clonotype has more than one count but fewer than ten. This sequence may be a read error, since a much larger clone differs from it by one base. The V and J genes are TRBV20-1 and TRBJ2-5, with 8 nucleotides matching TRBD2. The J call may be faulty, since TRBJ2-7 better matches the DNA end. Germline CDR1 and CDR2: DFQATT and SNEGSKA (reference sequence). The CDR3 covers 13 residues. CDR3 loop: CSARGRRGVEQYF. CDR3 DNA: TGCAGTGCCAGAGGTAGGCGGGGGGTCGAGCAGTACTTC.

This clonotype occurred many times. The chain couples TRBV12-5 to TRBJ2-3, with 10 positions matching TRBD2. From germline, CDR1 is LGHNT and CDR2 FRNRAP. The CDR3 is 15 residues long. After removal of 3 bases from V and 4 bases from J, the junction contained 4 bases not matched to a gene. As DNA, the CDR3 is TGTGCTAGTGGTTTCGCTAGCGGGGGCTCAGATACGCAGTATTTT. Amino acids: CASGFASGGSDTQYF.

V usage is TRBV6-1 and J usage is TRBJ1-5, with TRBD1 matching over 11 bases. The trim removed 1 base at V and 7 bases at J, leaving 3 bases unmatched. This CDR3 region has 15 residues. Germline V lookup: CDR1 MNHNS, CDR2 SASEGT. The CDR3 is CASSEGGTGGQPQHF. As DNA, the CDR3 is TGTGCCAGCAGTGAAGGGGGGACAGGGGGACAGCCCCAGCATTTT.